This record covers a single T cell receptor (beta chain). This sample is drawn from a study of blood T cells in healthy people across ages. A second PCR of 7 to 11 cycles used a sample-barcoded 5' primer and a J-beta primer mix. TCRdb independently ran MiXCR on the 5' RACE reads; one entry per CDR3 protein. The sample contains 1,500,000 or so distinct CDR3 sequences, about 42% of which appear only once. The V end lost 4 bases, the J end lost 4 bases, and 16 bases lay between the germline ends. Germline-derived CDR1 and CDR2 are SGHAT and FQNNGV. The CDR3 is made up of 15 amino acids. The sequencing sample was made of blood. The rearrangement joins TRBV11-2 to TRBJ1-1; D is undetermined. This clonotype was sampled from a woman under 30 in good health. The CDR3 reads CASSSYEAWATEAFF. The DNA of the CDR3 is TGTGCCAGCAGCTCGTACGAGGCTTGGGCCACTGAAGCTTTCTTT.